This TCR beta chain was recovered during a study of PD-L1 blockade in urothelial cancer. Time point here: pretreatment peripheral blood. Data came from immunoSEQ multiplex PCR; TCRdb stores just in-frame clones and leaves some out. This table has 90,000 or so clones, around 90% appearing once. The CDR3 loop spans 14 amino acids. The V gene's germline CDR1 is MNHNS and CDR2 SASEGT. V was cut by 9 bases and J by 2 bases, with 17 bases left in between. The source of this sequence is an elderly woman with urothelial cancer. The chain uses TRBV6-1 and TRBJ2-7; D not resolved. The material was PBMCs, obtained around atezolizumab (anti-PD-L1) treatment. The CDR3 coding sequence is TGTGCCAGTCTGCTCATGGCAGGCCCCTACGAGCAGTACTTC. As protein: CASLLMAGPYEQYF.